The 18 T cell receptor beta chains below come from one sample, sequenced in a study of OX40 agonist ivuxolimab in advanced cancers. Receptors were amplified or captured by the immunoSEQ multiplex PCR assay. The table comes from immuneACCESS by way of TCRdb, which keeps in-frame sequences with V and J called. Part of the clones is missing from these tables; in studies checked, under half for an unresolved V gene and the rest for unknown reasons. Recorded for this sample are about 50,000 clones; around 90% of them occurred a single time. The ten largest clones capture under 2.5% of the sample. Sequencing was performed on CD4+ or CD8+ T cells sorted from blood, taken in a trial of the OX40 agonist ivuxolimab. The receptors here all came from an adult with an advanced solid tumor such as melanoma, head and neck, liver or kidney cancer.

This clone was recorded only once. The sample has other DNA sequences that encode this CDR3 too. CDR3 in DNA: TGTGCCAGCAGCAGAGGACTAGCGGGGTTCCAAGAGACCCAGTACTTC. Amino acid sequence: CASSRGLAGFQETQYF. J is TRBJ2-5 and V is TRBV5-4, with TRBD2 matching 12 bases. The junction had 5 bases not matched to a gene; V was cut back by 4 bases and J by 1 base. The CDR3 totals 16 residues. Looked up from germline, CDR1 is SGHNT and CDR2 is YYREEE (reference sequence).

V and J are TRBV5-4 and TRBJ1-2; 8 bases fit TRBD1. The trim removed 4 bases at V and 9 bases at J, leaving 8 bases unmatched. The CDR3 sequence is 13 residues long. The germline gives CDR1 SGHNT, CDR2 YYREEE (reference sequence). As DNA, the CDR3 is TGTGCCAGCAGCCGGACAGGGACAATAAGCTACACCTTC. Protein: CASSRTGTISYTF.

The V call is TRBV5-1, the J call TRBJ2-3; the D is unclear. Germline-derived CDR1 and CDR2 are SGHRS and YFSETQ. The CDR3 spans 16 residues. V gave up 0 bases and J gave up 3 bases, with 14 bases separating them. CDR3 DNA: TGCGCCAGCAGCTTGGGGGCCCGGCAGCTGACAGATACGCAGTATTTT. It encodes CASSLGARQLTDTQYF.

This clone was detected once. The DNA for the CDR3 is TGTGCCAGCAGCTCTTTTTCGCCACCGAACACTGAAGCTTTCTTT. Protein sequence: CASSSFSPPNTEAFF. The chain employs TRBV5-4 and TRBJ1-1; D not resolved. V was clipped by 3 bases and J by 1 base, with 13 bases between them. CDR3 length: 15 amino acids. Germline-derived CDR1 and CDR2 are SGHNT and YYREEE (reference sequence).

The J gene is TRBJ2-5, the V gene TRBV28; 7 bases are shared with TRBD2. Trimming took 8 bases from V and 2 from J; bases not matched to a gene: 2. Germline V gives CDR1 MDHEN, CDR2 SYDVKM. The CDR3 has 12 amino acids. Written as DNA, the CDR3 is TGTGCCAGCGGGGACTATCAAGAGACCCAGTACTTC. Its protein product is CASGDYQETQYF.

The chain combines TRBV5-4 with TRBJ2-7, with TRBD1 identical over 10 bases. The CDR3 length is 14 residues. From germline, CDR1 is SGHNT and CDR2 YYREEE (reference sequence). The V gene end was trimmed by 4 bases and the J gene end by 5 bases; junction bases not matched to a gene: 6. CDR3 sequence: CASSTRQGAHEQYF. For the CDR3, the DNA is TGTGCCAGCAGCACGAGACAGGGGGCCCACGAGCAGTACTTC.

This CDR3 is CASSLLYQSRASNTEAFF. CDR3 nucleotides: TGTGCCAGCAGCTTACTTTACCAGAGCCGGGCGTCGAACACTGAAGCTTTCTTT. The chain employs TRBV7-9 and TRBJ1-1; no reliable D call. V lost 2 bases, J lost 1 base, and 20 bases lay in between. Germline assignment: CDR1 SEHNR and CDR2 FQNEAQ (reference sequence). The CDR3 totals 18 residues.

J is TRBJ1-1 and V is TRBV7-6; D remains ambiguous. CDR3 size: 13 residues. The germline gives CDR1 SGHVS, CDR2 FNYEAQ. CDR3 sequence (DNA): TGTGCGAGTAAGGCCCTGGAAAACACTGAAGCTTTCTTT. Translated, it gives CASKALENTEAFF.

The chain has TRBV7-2 and TRBJ2-7, with D tentatively TRBD1 or TRBD2 (6 bases each). The V end lost 6 bases, the J end lost 4 bases, and 16 bases lay between the germline ends. This CDR3 region has 14 residues. In germline, CDR1 is SGHTA, CDR2 FQGNSA. The CDR3 spells CASRLGGGQYEQYF. CDR3 sequence (DNA): TGTGCCAGCAGGCTAGGGGGAGGTCAATACGAGCAGTACTTC.

V gene TRBV6-6 combines with J gene TRBJ1-1; 9 nucleotides line up with TRBD1. Per germline, CDR1 MNHNY and CDR2 SVGAGI (reference sequence). Germline trimming cut 6 bases from V and 5 bases from J; bases unmatched to any gene: 7. The length of the CDR3 is 14 residues. The CDR3 region is CASRLGQGDTEAFF. The CDR3 DNA reads TGTGCCAGCAGGTTGGGACAGGGTGATACTGAAGCTTTCTTT.

The CDR3, as DNA: TGCGCCAGCAGCTTGAATCCAGGGAGCGACACTGAAGCTTTCTTT. Protein: CASSLNPGSDTEAFF. The chain carries TRBV5-1 and TRBJ1-1; the D gene is possibly TRBD1 (5 bases). The CDR3 consists of 15 residues. Germline V gives CDR1 SGHRS, CDR2 YFSETQ. V lost 1 base and J 3 bases, leaving 13 bases between the germline ends. The entire variable domain, with the rest obtained from reference TRBV5-1 and TRBJ1-1, is as follows: KAGVTQTPRYLIKTRGQQVTLSCSPISGHRSVSWYQQTPGQGLQFLFEYFSETQRNKGNFPGRFSGRQFSNSRSEMNVSTLELGDSALYLCASSLNPGSDTEAFFGQGTRLTVV.

V usage is TRBV4-2 and J usage is TRBJ2-3; D not resolved. This CDR3 has 11 residues. Trimming shortened V by 4 bases and J by 1 base, and 0 bases separated the two germline ends. From germline, CDR1 is LGHNA and CDR2 YNFKEQ. The CDR3 sequence is CASSRTDTQYF. CDR3 nucleotide sequence: TGTGCCAGCAGCCGCACAGATACGCAGTATTTT.

This clone has only one observation. The chain has TRBV18 and TRBJ1-2; 7 bases map to TRBD1. Per the germline V gene, CDR1 is KGHSH and CDR2 is LQKENI. With V trimmed by 4 bases and J by 2 bases, 4 bases remained unmatched. CDR3 length equals 14 residues. Here the CDR3 reads CASSQDRNNYGYTF. DNA of the CDR3: TGTGCCAGCTCACAGGACAGGAACAACTATGGCTACACCTTC.

The count of this clone is one. This chain links TRBV11-2 with TRBJ1-1; tentative D call: TRBD1 (6 bases). This CDR3 is built from 13 residues. Germline-derived CDR1 and CDR2 are SGHAT and FQNNGV. Trimming removed 5 bases at V and 7 bases at J, with 14 bases between. CDR3 region: CASSQDRWSEAFF. The CDR3 DNA reads TGTGCCAGCAGCCAAGACAGGTGGAGTGAAGCTTTCTTT.

This clone was recorded only once. The J gene is TRBJ2-7, the V gene TRBV14, with D uncertain. There are 14 residues in the CDR3. V was trimmed by 4 bases and J by 7 bases, leaving 17 bases between them. Germline V gene data show CDR1 as SGHDN and CDR2 as FVKESK. The DNA for the CDR3 is TGTGCCAGCAGCCCCACCGGACCTAGGCGGGAGCAGTACTTC. Translating it yields CASSPTGPRREQYF.

The CDR3 is CATTRTGASTQPQHF. The CDR3 coding sequence is TGTGCCACCACGAGGACGGGGGCGAGTACTCAGCCCCAGCATTTT. This chain uses TRBV19 with TRBJ1-5; possibly TRBD1 for D (6 bases). The CDR3 spans 15 residues. V was trimmed by 10 bases and J by 6 bases, leaving 22 bases between them. Germline V gives CDR1 LNHDA, CDR2 SQIVND (reference sequence). Looking up the rest from reference TRBV19 and TRBJ1-5 gives the full variable domain: DGGITQSPKYLFRKEGQNVTLSCEQNLNHDAMYWYRQDPGQGLRLIYYSQIVNDFQKGDIAEGYSVSREKKESFPLTVTSAQKNPTAFYLCATTRTGASTQPQHFGDGTRLSIL.

The V gene is TRBV27, the J gene TRBJ2-7; D is uncertain. V dropped 6 bases and J dropped 0 bases, with 12 bases sitting between them. The CDR3 contains 14 residues. The germline V gene encodes CDR1 MNHEY and CDR2 SMNVEV (reference sequence). The CDR3 spells CASSPTALSYEQYF. The DNA of the CDR3 is TGTGCCAGCAGCCCGACTGCACTCTCCTACGAGCAGTACTTC.

The chain carries TRBV7-9 and TRBJ2-2; either TRBD1 or TRBD2 may supply D (5 bases each). Per germline, CDR1 SEHNR and CDR2 FQNEAQ (reference sequence). V was clipped by 1 base and J by 7 bases, with 7 bases between them. The CDR3 has 13 residues. This CDR3 is CASSLVRGGELFF. The CDR3 DNA reads as TGTGCCAGCAGCTTAGTGAGGGGCGGGGAGCTGTTTTTT.